The 24 T cell receptor beta chains below were found in one sample sequenced in a study of beta chain features in type 1 diabetes. Study-level results: Across all four CD4+ subsets, people with type 1 diabetes showed modestly shorter TCRB CDR3s.

Their antigen targets remain unknown. Sequenced material consisted of expressed TCRB transcripts (all of the isolated RNA was reverse transcribed). Sequencing used immunoSEQ multiplex PCR; TCRdb keeps in-frame clones, though not all of them. The sample shows around 360,000 clones, 10% to 15% of them seen only once. The sequencing input was naive CD4+ T cells from blood. The receptor source for this set is a woman between 18 and 29 years old with type 1 diabetes.

The rearrangement uses TRBV5-1 and TRBJ2-1; D is uncertain. The CDR3 contains 13 residues. Germline lookup yields CDR1 SGHRS and CDR2 YFSETQ. Deletions cut 0 bases from V and 6 bases from J, with 7 bases between. In DNA form, the CDR3 reads TGCGCCAGCAGCTTGGAGCTTGCCAATGAGCAGTTCTTC. As protein: CASSLELANEQFF.

A few counts support this clone. This sequence joins TRBV5-1 and TRBJ2-1, with TRBD1 as a possible D gene (6 bases). This CDR3 is 13 amino acids long. V lost 6 bases and J 5 bases, leaving 12 bases between the germline ends. From germline, CDR1 is SGHRS and CDR2 YFSETQ. The CDR3 protein is CASTLGDNNEQFF. The CDR3 nucleotides are TGCGCCAGCACCCTCGGGGACAACAATGAGCAGTTCTTC.

This clone was picked up a small number of times. A read error may account for a junction end that differs from germline. The chain is built from TRBV2 and TRBJ2-7, with D possibly TRBD1 on 6 matching bases. Germline CDR1 is SNHLY and CDR2 is FYNNEI. There are 12 residues in the CDR3. The DNA of the CDR3 is TGTGCCACCAGTGGGACAAGTTACGAGCAGTACTTC. It codes for CATSGTSYEQYF.

J is TRBJ2-2 and V is TRBV18; 12 nucleotides match TRBD1. V was pared by 8 bases and J by 7 bases, with 11 bases of the junction left unmatched. Germline CDR1 is KGHSH and CDR2 is LQKENI. This CDR3 region has 16 residues. CDR3 nucleotide sequence: TGTGCCAGCACCACCGGGACAGGGGGCTTGGTCGGGGAGCTGTTTTTT. Translation: CASTTGTGGLVGELFF.

This clone was seen a few times. The rearrangement joins TRBV7-2 to TRBJ2-7; 7 bases fit TRBD1. The CDR3 loop spans 12 amino acids. CDR1 is SGHTA and CDR2 is FQGNSA in the germline V gene. Germline trimming cut 6 bases from V and 2 bases from J; bases unmatched to any gene: 1. CDR3 sequence reads: CASRQGAYEQYF. In DNA form, the CDR3 reads TGTGCCAGCAGGCAGGGGGCCTACGAGCAGTACTTC.

V gene TRBV7-9 combines with J gene TRBJ1-5, with TRBD1 identical over 7 bases. The V gene's germline CDR1 is SEHNR and CDR2 FQNEAQ (reference sequence). The CDR3 is made up of 13 amino acids. J gave up 6 bases and V 3 bases, and 2 bases lay outside the gene matches. This CDR3 is CASSFDRAQPQHF. The CDR3 region has the DNA TGTGCCAGCAGCTTCGACAGGGCTCAGCCCCAGCATTTT.

This chain connects TRBV18 to TRBJ2-1; 9 bases agree with TRBD2. The V gene end was trimmed by 0 bases and the J gene end by 9 bases; junction bases not matched to a gene: 9. CDR3 length: 16 residues. Germline values: CDR1 KGHSH, CDR2 LQKENI. CDR3 in DNA: TGTGCCAGCTCACCACCGTACCAGCGGGGGGCGGGTGAGCAGTTCTTC. Translation gives CASSPPYQRGAGEQFF.

This clone was seen more than once but under ten times. This chain links TRBV6-5 with TRBJ2-3; 8 bases agree with TRBD1. Unmatched junction bases numbered 6, after V lost 8 bases and J lost 5 bases. Germline CDR1 reads MNHEY; CDR2 reads SVGAGI. The CDR3 length is 13 residues. The CDR3 region has the DNA TGTGCCAGCGAGGACAGGGCTAAAGATACGCAGTATTTT. Translation: CASEDRAKDTQYF.

This clone was detected a few times. V gene TRBV10-3 combines with J gene TRBJ2-5, with 8 bases fitting TRBD1. V lost 3 bases, J lost 3 bases, and 6 bases stayed unmatched. The CDR3 contains 15 residues. Germline-derived CDR1 and CDR2 are ENHRY and SYGVKD. The CDR3 reads CAISDMGQAKETQYF. CDR3 coding DNA: TGTGCCATCAGTGATATGGGACAGGCCAAAGAGACCCAGTACTTC.

V is TRBV5-1 and J is TRBJ2-7; D ambiguous. Trimming removed 2 bases from V and 0 bases from J, with 9 bases in between. Germline lookup yields CDR1 SGHRS and CDR2 YFSETQ. This CDR3 is 14 amino acids long. The CDR3 sequence is CASSFEHDSYEQYF. CDR3 sequence (DNA): TGCGCCAGCAGCTTCGAGCACGACTCCTACGAGCAGTACTTC. Full variable domain (remainder filled in from reference TRBV5-1 and TRBJ2-7): KAGVTQTPRYLIKTRGQQVTLSCSPISGHRSVSWYQQTPGQGLQFLFEYFSETQRNKGNFPGRFSGRQFSNSRSEMNVSTLELGDSALYLCASSFEHDSYEQYFGPGTRLTVT.

V gene TRBV11-2 combines with J gene TRBJ2-5; D uncertain. The CDR3 consists of 14 residues. V shed 5 bases and J shed 5 bases, with 15 bases lying between them. CDR1 is SGHAT and CDR2 is FQNNGV in the germline V gene. This CDR3 is CASSQSQIWETQYF. For the CDR3, the DNA is TGTGCCAGCAGCCAGTCCCAAATCTGGGAGACCCAGTACTTC.

The chain joins TRBV30 to TRBJ1-4; the D is unclear. The germline V and J ends were trimmed by 1 base and 3 bases, with 6 bases remaining between them. This CDR3 region has 13 residues. Germline V gives CDR1 GTSNPN, CDR2 SVGIG (reference sequence). CDR3 residues: CAWSASSNEKLFF. CDR3 sequence (DNA): TGTGCCTGGAGTGCGAGTTCTAATGAAAAACTGTTTTTT.

This clone was found a few times. The V and J genes are TRBV9 and TRBJ2-7, with 12 nucleotides matching TRBD2. V lost 0 bases, J lost 7 bases, and 8 bases stayed unmatched. The CDR3 has 16 amino acids. Germline CDR1 is SGDLS and CDR2 is YYNGEE. The CDR3 bases are TGTGCCAGCAGCGTAGATCCCCTAGCGGGGGGGCGAGAGCAGTACTTC. Translation gives CASSVDPLAGGREQYF.

This clone came up a few times. The chain couples TRBV5-1 to TRBJ2-3; 14 positions match TRBD2. J gave up 0 bases and V 3 bases, and 3 bases lay outside the gene matches. Germline assignment: CDR1 SGHRS and CDR2 YFSETQ. The CDR3 has 17 residues. CDR3 sequence (DNA): TGCGCCAGCAGCTCAGGGACTAGCGGGAGAAGCACAGATACGCAGTATTTT. Residues: CASSSGTSGRSTDTQYF.

The J gene is TRBJ1-1, the V gene TRBV2; D gene uncertain. CDR1 and CDR2 (germline): SNHLY, FYNNEI. CDR3 length equals 11 residues. Trimming took off 5 bases at V and 4 bases at J, with 5 bases between the two ends. The CDR3 protein is CASSTGTEAFF. The CDR3 nucleotides are TGTGCCAGCAGTACTGGCACTGAAGCTTTCTTT.

The CDR3 protein is CASSYGGGSTEAFF. DNA of the CDR3: TGCGCCAGCAGCTACGGAGGTGGGAGCACTGAAGCTTTCTTT. The chain carries TRBV5-1 and TRBJ1-1; no definite D call. V was shortened by 3 bases and J by 4 bases, with 13 bases between the two germline ends. Germline CDR1 and CDR2: SGHRS and YFSETQ. The CDR3 sequence is 14 residues long.

This clone has just a few counts. This chain's CDR3 is CASSLAGTSYNEQFF. CDR3 DNA sequence: TGCGCCAGCAGCTTGGCCGGGACTAGCTACAATGAGCAGTTCTTC. This chain joins TRBV5-1 and TRBJ2-1; 8 bases map to TRBD2. Per germline, CDR1 SGHRS and CDR2 YFSETQ. The CDR3 consists of 15 residues. V lost 0 bases and J lost 3; bases outside the gene matches: 2. The full variable domain, with the rest looked up from reference TRBV5-1 and TRBJ2-1, is KAGVTQTPRYLIKTRGQQVTLSCSPISGHRSVSWYQQTPGQGLQFLFEYFSETQRNKGNFPGRFSGRQFSNSRSEMNVSTLELGDSALYLCASSLAGTSYNEQFFGPGTRLTVL.

The chain employs TRBV5-4 and TRBJ1-1; no definite D call. Germline lookup yields CDR1 SGHNT and CDR2 YYREEE (reference sequence). CDR3 length: 14 amino acids. V lost 0 bases to trimming and J lost 1 base, with 7 bases between them. This CDR3 reads CASSLDRRNTEAFF. The CDR3 DNA is TGTGCCAGCAGCTTGGATAGGAGGAACACTGAAGCTTTCTTT.

This chain connects TRBV9 to TRBJ1-2; D is possibly TRBD1 (5 bases). The CDR3 contains 14 residues. Trimming left V 3 bases short and J 2 bases short, with 11 bases between. The germline V gene encodes CDR1 SGDLS and CDR2 YYNGEE. The CDR3 region has the DNA TGTGCCAGCAGCGGGACGGGGGTCAACTATGGCTACACCTTC. It yields the protein CASSGTGVNYGYTF.

In this sample, this clone turned up a few times. The CDR3 loop is CSATEEGGYTF. CDR3 nucleotides: TGCAGTGCGACCGAGGAGGGAGGCTACACCTTC. The chain couples TRBV20-1 to TRBJ1-2; the D is unclear. Germline CDR1 is DFQATT and CDR2 is SNEGSKA (reference sequence). The CDR3 covers 11 residues. V was clipped by 6 bases and J by 8 bases, with 13 bases between them.

This clone was seen a few times. This chain uses TRBV5-6 with TRBJ2-7, with 8 positions matching TRBD1. The CDR3 is 14 residues long. Germline assignment: CDR1 SGHDT and CDR2 YYEEEE. J gave up 3 bases and V 2 bases, and 4 bases lay outside the gene matches. CDR3 protein: CASSFLGQGYEQYF. In nucleotides, the CDR3 is TGTGCCAGCAGCTTTCTCGGACAGGGCTACGAGCAGTACTTC.

The chain employs TRBV4-1 and TRBJ2-5; D may be TRBD1 (5 bases). The CDR3 is 13 amino acids. Germline V lookup: CDR1 MGHRA, CDR2 YSYEKL. Deletions cut 0 bases from V and 5 bases from J, with 7 bases between. CDR3 residues: CASSQDRVETQYF. The CDR3 nucleotides read TGCGCCAGCAGCCAAGACAGGGTCGAGACCCAGTACTTC.

The V and J genes are TRBV10-3 and TRBJ1-2; a weak D match, TRBD1 (5 bases). Looked up from germline, CDR1 is ENHRY and CDR2 is SYGVKD. CDR3 size: 14 residues. V lost 9 bases and J 7 bases, leaving 21 bases between the germline ends. The CDR3 DNA reads as TGTGCCATTTCAGTGAGAGAGCAGGGAATTGGCTACACCTTC. Its protein is CAISVREQGIGYTF.

This clone was seen more than once but under ten times. The chain is built from TRBV7-2 and TRBJ1-4, with a tentative D call TRBD1 (6 bases). V was pared by 5 bases and J by 12 bases, with 13 bases between. The CDR3 sequence is 12 residues long. Per germline, CDR1 SGHTA and CDR2 FQGNSA. The CDR3 DNA follows: TGTGCCAGCAGCAAGGGGACACGTGAACTGTTTTTT. This sequence encodes CASSKGTRELFF.